These T cell receptor beta chains were read from a single sample in a study of response to subunit inactivated influenza vaccine. TCRdb re-called the RT-PCR reads with MiXCR, one entry per CDR3 protein. The sample has fewer than 250,000 distinct CDR3 sequences; under 15% are singletons. Sequences were derived from CD8+ T cells sorted from PBMCs, sampled around 5 days after vaccination. The source of these receptors is a man over 45 who received an inactivated influenza vaccine. Each CDR3 is given with its conserved first and last residue. The order of the fields is J gene, clone size, V gene, D gene, CDR3 protein, CDR3 DNA. A D gene is named only where the DNA matches it firmly. Part of the rows lack a size; the others show once, few, many or a class for expanded clones.

j_call: TRBJ2-1; clone_size: many; v_call: TRBV5-1; d_call: TRBD2; cdr3_aa: CASSRTGLAAYNEQFF; cdr3_nt: TGCGCCAGCAGCCGTACGGGACTAGCGGCCTACAATGAGCAGTTCTTC
j_call: TRBJ2-7; clone_size: few; v_call: TRBV12-3/TRBV12-4; d_call: .; cdr3_aa: CASSFVTENPYEQYF; cdr3_nt: TGTGCCAGCAGTTTTGTGACCGAAAACCCCTACGAGCAGTACTTC
j_call: TRBJ2-2; clone_size: .; v_call: TRBV12-3/TRBV12-4; d_call: .; cdr3_aa: CASSHYTGELFF; cdr3_nt: TGTGCCAGCAGCCATTACACCGGGGAGCTGTTTTTT
j_call: TRBJ2-2; clone_size: .; v_call: TRBV6-2/TRBV6-3; d_call: TRBD2; cdr3_aa: CASSPHSGSRHTGELFF; cdr3_nt: TGTGCCAGCAGTCCCCATAGCGGGAGTCGACACACCGGGGAGCTGTTTTTT
j_call: TRBJ2-1; clone_size: .; v_call: TRBV19; d_call: TRBD1; cdr3_aa: CASSIGHRGDEQFF; cdr3_nt: TGTGCCAGTAGTATAGGTCACAGGGGGGATGAGCAGTTCTTC
j_call: TRBJ2-7; clone_size: .; v_call: TRBV2; d_call: .; cdr3_aa: CASSGTSSEQYF; cdr3_nt: TGTGCCAGCAGTGGAACTAGCTCCGAGCAGTACTTC
j_call: TRBJ2-1; clone_size: many; v_call: TRBV4-3; d_call: .; cdr3_aa: CASSQEVGGYNEQFF; cdr3_nt: TGCGCCAGCAGCCAAGAAGTAGGGGGCTACAATGAGCAGTTCTTC
j_call: TRBJ2-1; clone_size: few; v_call: TRBV29-1; d_call: .; cdr3_aa: CSVEVWESYNEQFF; cdr3_nt: TGCAGCGTTGAGGTCTGGGAATCCTACAATGAGCAGTTCTTC
j_call: TRBJ2-7; clone_size: few; v_call: TRBV5-1; d_call: .; cdr3_aa: CASSLARGSSTYEQYF; cdr3_nt: TGCGCCAGCAGCTTGGCTCGGGGATCCTCCACCTACGAGCAGTACTTC
j_call: TRBJ2-7; clone_size: many; v_call: TRBV29-1; d_call: .; cdr3_aa: CSVEADNVYEQYF; cdr3_nt: TGCAGCGTTGAGGCGGACAACGTATACGAGCAGTACTTC
j_call: TRBJ1-2; clone_size: .; v_call: TRBV6-5; d_call: .; cdr3_aa: CASSYHNMENYGYTF; cdr3_nt: TGTGCCAGCAGTTACCACAACATGGAGAACTATGGCTACACCTTC
j_call: TRBJ2-3; clone_size: few; v_call: TRBV7-8; d_call: .; cdr3_aa: CASSHRMGGRTDTQYF; cdr3_nt: TGTGCCAGCAGCCATCGGATGGGGGGCCGAACAGATACGCAGTATTTT